What follows are 15 T cell receptor beta chains derived from one specimen sequenced in a study of radiation and T cells in renal cell carcinoma. Here immunoSEQ multiplex PCR was the method, and the copy in TCRdb shows in-frame clones only, minus some. Here the sample spans roughly 61,000 clones, approximately 80% being singletons. Time point: blood 4 weeks post-SBRT, at nephrectomy. Treatment here: 15 Gy SBRT to primary tumor, nephrectomy 4 weeks later. Sample: blood, taken from a patient whose treatment included radiotherapy and nephrectomy. Every receptor here comes from a man aged 60 to 75 with renal cell carcinoma.

Comment on this clone: This CDR3 is also generated by other DNA sequences in the sample. J is TRBJ2-3 and V is TRBV13, with D uncertain. Trimming removed 1 base at V and 6 bases at J, with 20 bases between. CDR3 length: 17 amino acids. Germline V gene data show CDR1 as PRHDT and CDR2 as FYEKMQ (reference sequence). CDR3 coding DNA: TGTGCCAGCAGCTTAGTAGGGCGTCGGCAAGACACGGATACGCAGTATTTT. Translating gives CASSLVGRRQDTDTQYF.

CDR3 nucleotide sequence: TGTGCCAGCAGCTTGAGTGTAGGGGGGGCAGACAATGAGCAGTTCTTC. Its protein product is CASSLSVGGADNEQFF. This chain links TRBV5-4 with TRBJ2-1, with D maybe TRBD2 (7 bases). The CDR3 runs 16 residues. Deletions cut 1 base from V and 5 bases from J, with 16 bases between. Germline assignment: CDR1 SGHNT and CDR2 YYREEE (reference sequence).

This clone has only a few counts. The genes are TRBV6-1 and TRBJ1-1, with D possibly TRBD1 on 5 matching bases. Per the germline V gene, CDR1 is MNHNS and CDR2 is SASEGT. Between the trimmed V and J ends, which lost 6 bases and 5 bases, there was a span of 16 bases. The length of the CDR3 is 14 residues. The CDR3 protein is CASSKDQGWTEAFF. The DNA of the CDR3 is TGTGCCAGCAGCAAGGACCAGGGTTGGACTGAAGCTTTCTTT.

The chain has TRBV30 and TRBJ2-2; no clear D. The CDR3 has 13 residues. Per the germline V gene, CDR1 is GTSNPN and CDR2 is SVGIG (reference sequence). V lost 3 bases to trimming and J lost 0 bases, with 5 bases between them. The CDR3 coding sequence is TGTGCCTGGAGACTGTCGAACACCGGGGAGCTGTTTTTT. It encodes CAWRLSNTGELFF.

This CDR3 reads CATLAGGPPDEQFF. In DNA, the CDR3 is TGTGCCACCTTAGCGGGAGGGCCCCCTGATGAGCAGTTCTTC. This rearrangement joins TRBV19 to TRBJ2-1; 11 nucleotides match TRBD2. CDR3 size: 14 residues. Germline loops: CDR1 LNHDA, CDR2 SQIVND (reference sequence). With V trimmed by 10 bases and J by 8 bases, 10 bases remained unmatched.

CDR3 sequence: CASSLAGGAGTDTQYF. CDR3 DNA sequence: TGTGCCAGCAGCTTGGCGGGGGGAGCCGGCACAGATACGCAGTATTTT. The chain has TRBV5-5 and TRBJ2-3; TRBD2 matches at 7 bases. With V trimmed by 0 bases and J by 1 base, 5 bases remained unmatched. The CDR3 is made up of 16 amino acids. CDR1 SGHKS and CDR2 YYEKEE come from the germline V gene (reference sequence).

The chain links TRBV9 to TRBJ2-5; a weak D match, TRBD1 (6 bases). V was shortened by 0 bases and J by 0 bases, with 9 bases between the two germline ends. The CDR3 totals 15 residues. From germline, CDR1 is SGDLS and CDR2 YYNGEE. The CDR3 loop is CASSVEAGDQETQYF. In DNA, the CDR3 is TGTGCCAGCAGCGTAGAAGCAGGGGACCAAGAGACCCAGTACTTC.

The chain combines TRBV5-6 with TRBJ2-4; 8 bases fit TRBD1. This CDR3 has 15 residues. V shed 2 bases, J shed 1 base, and the junction held 2 bases outside the gene matches. Germline V gene sequence: CDR1 SGHDT, CDR2 YYEEEE. The CDR3 here is CASSLTGGAKNIQYF. The CDR3 nucleotides are TGTGCCAGCAGCTTAACAGGGGGGGCCAAAAACATTCAGTACTTC.

V and J are TRBV10-3 and TRBJ2-2, with 10 bases lining up with TRBD1. This CDR3 is built from 13 residues. Unmatched junction bases numbered 2, after V lost 6 bases and J lost 7 bases. Germline CDR1 ENHRY, CDR2 SYGVKD. The CDR3 coding sequence is TGTGCCATCAGGACAGGGGGCGGCGGGGAGCTGTTTTTT. Encoded protein: CAIRTGGGGELFF.

This chain joins TRBV7-8 and TRBJ1-4, with 10 bases aligning to TRBD1. V trimming: 5 bases; J trimming: 8 bases; junction bases outside the gene matches: 11. Germline values: CDR1 SGHVS, CDR2 FQNEAQ. The CDR3 consists of 16 residues. The CDR3 here is CASSHGWDRGSEKLFF. CDR3 bases: TGTGCCAGCAGCCACGGATGGGACAGGGGATCCGAAAAACTGTTTTTT.

This clone was recorded once. The chain is built from TRBV21-1 and TRBJ2-5; the tabulated D call, TRBD2, remains unverified against the DNA. TRBV21-1 constitutes a pseudogene. There are 23 residues in the CDR3. CDR3 loop: CASRVVLKREPASWGSLSETQYF. Written as DNA, the CDR3 is TGTGCCAGCAGGGTGGTGTTAAAGCGGGAGCCGGCTTCTTGGGGATCCCTGTCGGAGACCCAGTACTTC.

The V call is TRBV30, the J call TRBJ2-1, with 12 positions matching TRBD1. CDR3 length equals 16 residues. Trimming took 1 base from V and 7 from J; bases not matched to a gene: 8. Germline V gene data show CDR1 as GTSNPN and CDR2 as SVGIG (reference sequence). The CDR3 is CAWSESGQGAQNEQFF. The CDR3 region has the DNA TGTGCCTGGAGTGAGTCGGGACAGGGGGCGCAGAATGAGCAGTTCTTC.

Only one count was recorded for this clone. The chain recombines TRBV30 with TRBJ2-4; the D is unclear. The CDR3 loop spans 13 amino acids. Between the trimmed V and J ends, which lost 3 bases and 7 bases, there was a span of 13 bases. CDR1 GTSNPN and CDR2 SVGIG come from the germline V gene (reference sequence). The CDR3 here is CAWRALGSNIQYF. The CDR3 DNA reads TGTGCCTGGAGAGCCTTAGGGTCCAACATTCAGTACTTC. Full variable domain (missing parts from reference TRBV30 and TRBJ2-4): SQTIHQWPATLVQPVGSPLSLECTVEGTSNPNLYWYRQAAGRGLQLLFYSVGIGQISSEVPQNLSASRPQDRQFILSSKKLLLSDSGFYLCAWRALGSNIQYFGAGTRLSVL.

The J gene is TRBJ1-1, the V gene TRBV6-5, with TRBD1 as a possible D gene (6 bases). From germline, CDR1 is MNHEY and CDR2 SVGAGI. The CDR3 length is 13 residues. V was pared by 5 bases and J by 2 bases, with 9 bases between. CDR3 sequence (DNA): TGTGCCAGCAGTCGGACAGAAAACACTGAAGCTTTCTTT. It codes for CASSRTENTEAFF.

V gene TRBV25-1 combines with J gene TRBJ1-1; D is perhaps TRBD1 (5 bases). The ends were cut back, 4 bases at V and 4 bases at J, with 16 bases in the middle. Germline CDR1 and CDR2: MGHDK and SYGVNS. CDR3 length: 15 residues. CDR3 sequence (DNA): TGTGCCAGCAGTGCACCAGGGTGGTCAGGCACTGAAGCTTTCTTT. This codes for CASSAPGWSGTEAFF.